This T cell receptor beta chain was profiled in a study of neurological immune-mediated disorders. Germline CDR1 is SGHVS and CDR2 is FNYEAQ. The CDR3 is 16 amino acids. Trimming cost V 5 bases and J 2 bases, with 18 bases left between them. Study-wide results and caveats: The most TCR clonal expansion was seen in HTLV-1-associated myelopathy, whereas the least was seen in multiple sclerosis, below the level in healthy controls.

The team produced cDNA through 5'RACE using 10-nucleotide random UMIs. MiXCR, applied by TCRdb to the 5' RACE reads, yields one record per CDR3 protein. Of about 66,000 distinct CDR3 sequences listed, 3% to 4% are singletons. At least ten counts were recorded for this clonotype. Its antigen is not known. The receptor comes from a man in his forties with multiple sclerosis. The rearrangement uses TRBV7-6 and TRBJ1-2, with D perhaps matching TRBD1 (5 bases). The sequencing input was PBMCs. Here the CDR3 reads CASSPPTGDGNYGYTF. The CDR3, as DNA: TGTGCCAGCAGCCCCCCCACGGGGGACGGCAACTATGGCTACACCTTC.